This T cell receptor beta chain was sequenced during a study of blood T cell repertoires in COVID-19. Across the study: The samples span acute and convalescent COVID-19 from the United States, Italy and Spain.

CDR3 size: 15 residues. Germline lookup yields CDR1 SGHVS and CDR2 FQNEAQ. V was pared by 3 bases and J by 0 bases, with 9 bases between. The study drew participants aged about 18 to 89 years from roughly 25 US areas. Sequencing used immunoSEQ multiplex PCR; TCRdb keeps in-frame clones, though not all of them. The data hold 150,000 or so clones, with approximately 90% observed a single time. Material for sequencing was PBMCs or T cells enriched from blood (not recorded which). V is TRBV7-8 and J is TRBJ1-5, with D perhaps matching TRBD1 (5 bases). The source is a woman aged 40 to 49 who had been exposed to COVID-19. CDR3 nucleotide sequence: TGTGCCAGCAGCTTCTCGGACATTAGCAATCAGCCCCAGCATTTT. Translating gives CASSFSDISNQPQHF.